These 23 T cell receptor beta chains came from one sample sequenced in a study of tumor-infiltrating lymphocytes in primary liver carcinoma. The tissue used was unsorted bulk material of about 19-33 mg. RNA and DNA were co-extracted from it with the AllPrep DNA/RNA mini kit. A constant-region primer served to make TCR beta cDNA from about 530 ng total RNA. The TCR beta library was amplified through three nested multiplex PCR rounds in a modified ARM-PCR procedure. Primers for the first two PCR rounds were TRBV1-TRBV30 forward primers and a C-beta reverse primer (roughly 10 cycles per round). TCRdb recomputed calls from the multiplex PCR reads with MiXCR, one row per CDR3 protein. The top ten clones hold 15% to 20% of a sample with approximately 190,000 distinct CDR3 sequences, around four fifths of them seen once. The sequenced sample consisted of tumor tissue from primary liver carcinoma. The receptor source for this set is a man in his forties with primary liver carcinoma and hepatitis B virus infection.

V and J are TRBV12-3 or TRBV12-4 and TRBJ2-2; D is possibly TRBD1 (5 bases). This CDR3 has 14 amino acids. CDR3 region: CVSMETANTGELFF. The CDR3 bases are TGTGTCAGTATGGAGACAGCGAACACCGGGGAGCTGTTTTTT.

V gene TRBV6-1 combines with J gene TRBJ1-5; D unclear. The CDR3 covers 12 residues. V was pared by 7 bases and J by 9 bases, with 13 bases between. Germline assignment: CDR1 MNHNS and CDR2 SASEGT. The CDR3 protein is CASTVRDLPQHF. The CDR3, as DNA: TGTGCCAGCACCGTGAGGGATCTGCCCCAGCATTTT.

The rearrangement uses TRBV7-9 and TRBJ2-2; maybe TRBD1 (5 bases). The CDR3 contains 16 residues. V lost 1 base and J lost 6, with 15 bases in between. Germline V gene lookup returns CDR1 SEHNR and CDR2 FQNEAQ (reference sequence). CDR3 protein: CASSLGLQGWAGELFF. Here the CDR3 DNA reads TGTGCCAGCAGCTTAGGTCTTCAGGGTTGGGCCGGGGAGCTGTTTTTT.

Concerning this clonotype: A junction boundary mismatches the germline segment, possibly from a read error. This chain connects TRBV25-1 to TRBJ2-7; D call uncertain. From germline, CDR1 is MGHDK and CDR2 SYGVNS. The CDR3 has 12 residues. CDR3 in DNA: TGTGCCAGTAGTGATTTTACGGGCAAGCAGTACTTC. This gives the protein CASSDFTGKQYF.

Regarding this clonotype: This could be a read error, since a much larger clone is one nucleotide away. The J gene is TRBJ2-7, the V gene TRBV28; perhaps TRBD2 as D (6 bases). Germline lookup yields CDR1 MDHEN and CDR2 SYDVKM. V shed 5 bases and J shed 2 bases, with 16 bases lying between them. This CDR3 comprises 15 residues. The CDR3 DNA is TGTGCCAGCAGTATACCCAAATCGGGAGCCTACGAGCAGTACTTC. This gives the protein CASSIPKSGAYEQYF.

Notes on this clonotype: Likely a read error: the CDR3 ends without its conserved phenylalanine or tryptophan. The J gene is TRBJ1-6, the V gene TRBV6-6; the D gene is possibly TRBD1 (6 bases). Between the trimmed V and J ends, which lost 5 bases and 7 bases, there was a span of 15 bases. CDR1 and CDR2 (germline): MNHNY, SVGAGI (reference sequence). CDR3 length: 15 amino acids. CDR3 coding DNA: TGTGCCAGCAGTCTCGGAACAGGGCGCAATTCACCCCTCCACATT. It yields the protein CASSLGTGRNSPLHI.

To note about this clonotype: At one end the junction does not follow the germline gene, possibly because of a read error. The rearrangement joins TRBV29-1 to TRBJ2-2; perhaps TRBD2 as D (6 bases). Germline lookup yields CDR1 SQVTM and CDR2 ANQGSEA. The CDR3 contains 15 residues. The CDR3 nucleotides are TGCAACGTTGCGGGGAGTGTATGGCGAACCGGGGAGCTGTTTTTT. This translates into CNVAGSVWRTGELFF.

This chain joins TRBV6-6 and TRBJ1-3, with 10 bases lining up with TRBD1. This CDR3 spans 15 amino acids. The trim removed 4 bases at V and 6 bases at J, leaving 6 bases unmatched. Germline lookup yields CDR1 MNHNY and CDR2 SVGAGI (reference sequence). CDR3 in DNA: TGTGCCAGCAGTTCGGACAGGGGGTATGAAAACACCATATATTTT. Encoded protein: CASSSDRGYENTIYF.

As for this clonotype: It may be a read error: a sequence one base away is much more abundant. This chain links TRBV7-9 with TRBJ2-2, with 14 bases lining up with TRBD2. V lost 5 bases to trimming and J lost 7 bases; unmatched junction nucleotides: 6. The germline CDR1 and CDR2 sequences are SEHNR and FQNEAQ (reference sequence). This CDR3 comprises 16 residues. The CDR3 loop is CASSHRTSGRIGELFF. Here the CDR3 DNA reads TGTGCCAGCAGCCATAGGACTAGCGGGAGGATCGGGGAGCTGTTTTTT.

Of note for this clonotype: At one boundary the junction diverges from the germline segment, which might be a read error. The CDR3 reads CGVGAPTRTQMANYGYTF. The CDR3, as DNA: TGCGGCGTTGGGGCGCCAACAAGAACTCAAATGGCTAACTATGGCTACACCTTC. V gene TRBV29-1 combines with J gene TRBJ1-2; tentative D call: TRBD1 (5 bases). This CDR3 contains 18 residues. Per germline, CDR1 SQVTM and CDR2 ANQGSEA.

With regard to this clonotype: Germline is not matched at one junction end, which may reflect a read error. This rearrangement joins TRBV14 to TRBJ2-6; TRBD1 is a possible D gene (5 bases). Germline V gives CDR1 SGHDN, CDR2 FVKESK. The CDR3 extends over 15 amino acids. CDR3 in DNA: TGTGCCAGCAGCCAAGGCGCAGCTGGGGCTAACGTCCCGACTTTC. This encodes CASSQGAAGANVPTF.

In the case of this clonotype: An end of the junction differs from the germline gene, which may be a read error. The gene calls are TRBV7-8 and TRBJ2-7, with 7 bases that match TRBD2. Germline loops: CDR1 SGHVS, CDR2 FQNEAQ. CDR3 length equals 15 residues. CDR3 DNA: TGTGGCAGCAGCGTAATCGCGGGGAACCGGGGGGAGCAGAACTTC. Its protein is CGSSVIAGNRGEQNF.

Concerning this clonotype itself: The final CDR3 position lacks the conserved phenylalanine or tryptophan, pointing to a likely read error. The gene calls are TRBV4-1 and TRBJ2-7, with 13 bases that match TRBD2. The CDR3 is 17 residues long. Germline loops: CDR1 MGHRA, CDR2 YSYEKL. The trim removed 4 bases at V and 4 bases at J, leaving 10 bases unmatched. The CDR3, as DNA: TGCGCCAGCAGCCGGGAGAGGACTAGCGGGAGTGTTTACGAGCAGTACTTA. This encodes CASSRERTSGSVYEQYL.

As regards this clonotype: Its ends do not fully match the called genes, so a read error is possible. V usage is TRBV11-2 and J usage is TRBJ2-6, with D tentatively TRBD1 (7 bases). The CDR3 covers 21 residues. From germline, CDR1 is SGHAT and CDR2 FQNNGV. The CDR3 DNA follows: TGTGCCAGCAGCATGGGGGGAGACAGGGACATTTCCCTCTATGGGGCCAACGTCCTGCCTTTC. Residues: CASSMGGDRDISLYGANVLPF.

In this sample, this clonotype turned up a few times. The chain combines TRBV7-9 with TRBJ2-7; D may be TRBD2 (5 bases). Germline lookup yields CDR1 SEHNR and CDR2 FQNEAQ (reference sequence). CDR3 length equals 13 residues. Trimming removed 2 bases from V and 6 bases from J, with 11 bases in between. CDR3 sequence (DNA): TGTGCCAGCAGCTTACAGGAGGCCCCCGAGCAGTACTTC. As protein: CASSLQEAPEQYF.

The genes are TRBV29-1 and TRBJ1-1; D remains unclear. CDR1 is SQVTM, CDR2 ANQGSEA, per germline. CDR3 length equals 15 residues. The CDR3 protein is CNASPAWEMNTEAFF. In DNA, the CDR3 is TGCAACGCTTCCCCGGCTTGGGAAATGAACACTGAAGCTTTCTTT.

Of note for this clonotype: This may be a read error, as it is one base from a much larger clone. The chain has TRBV5-4 and TRBJ2-3; D remains unclear. In germline, CDR1 is SGHNT, CDR2 YYREEE (reference sequence). The CDR3 totals 15 residues. CDR3 nucleotide sequence: TGTGCCAGCATCTTGGGTGGTCTTAGCACAGATACGCAGTATTTT. Translating it yields CASILGGLSTDTQYF.

The V call is TRBV10-3, the J call TRBJ2-1; 10 bases line up with TRBD1. V gave up 6 bases and J gave up 16 bases; unmatched junction bases: 18. There are 15 residues in the CDR3. Germline V CDR1 and CDR2: ENHRY, SYGVKD. CDR3 sequence (DNA): TGTGCCATCAGAACCGGGACAGGGGCGTACAATGAGTACTTCTTC. Translation gives CAIRTGTGAYNEYFF.

This chain links TRBV14 with TRBJ2-1, with D perhaps TRBD2 (5 bases). This CDR3 comprises 15 residues. Germline V gene data show CDR1 as SGHDN and CDR2 as FVKESK. Deletions cut 8 bases from V and 6 bases from J, with 20 bases between. The DNA for the CDR3 is TGTGCCAGCGGCGCGGTAGGAGGAAGCTTCAATGAGCAGTTCTTC. It translates to CASGAVGGSFNEQFF.

Regarding this clonotype: It is likely a read error, because the conserved phenylalanine at the end of the CDR3 is missing. The J gene is TRBJ1-1, the V gene TRBV6-2 or TRBV6-3, with a possible D match to TRBD1 (6 bases). The CDR3 runs to 14 residues. Per the germline V gene, CDR1 is MNHEY and CDR2 is SVGEGT. CDR3 sequence (DNA): TGTGCCAGCAGCTACTCGGGACAAAGGACTGAAGCTTTCTTA. Residues: CASSYSGQRTEAFL.

On this clonotype itself: Because the CDR3 is missing its conserved closing phenylalanine or tryptophan, this is likely a read error. The chain joins TRBV29-1 to TRBJ2-1; weak D call: TRBD1 (5 bases). This CDR3 has 14 amino acids. The V gene's germline CDR1 is SQVTM and CDR2 ANQGSEA. The CDR3 coding sequence is TGCAGCGTTGAAGGAATGGGGCTGGGCAATAAGCAGTTCATC. Amino acid sequence: CSVEGMGLGNKQFI.

This chain connects TRBV29-1 to TRBJ2-3, with TRBD1 as a possible D gene (5 bases). The germline V gene has CDR1 SQVTM and CDR2 ANQGSEA. Trimming cost V 7 bases and J 8 bases, with 31 bases left between them. The CDR3 sequence is 17 residues long. CDR3 nucleotides: TGCAGCGCCCAGACAGTGGTATCCCAAGGGTTGTCGGCTACGCAGTATTTT. Translation gives CSAQTVVSQGLSATQYF.

About this clonotype: This sequence may be a read error, since a much larger clone differs from it by one base. The genes are TRBV7-3 and TRBJ2-1; TRBD2 might be the D (7 bases). There are 13 residues in the CDR3. Per the germline V gene, CDR1 is SGHTA and CDR2 is FQGTGA. Deletions cut 2 bases from V and 7 bases from J, with 9 bases between. The CDR3 DNA follows: TGTGCCAGCAGCTTAGAGGGGGGGAATGAGCAGTTCTTC. This translates into CASSLEGGNEQFF. The full variable domain, completed using reference TRBV7-3 and TRBJ2-1, is GAGVSQTPSNKVTEKGKYVELRCDPISGHTALYWYRQSLGQGPEFLIYFQGTGAADDSGLPNDRFFAVRPEGSVSTLKIQRTERGDSAVYLCASSLEGGNEQFFGPGTRLTVL.